This T cell receptor (beta chain) was sequenced for a study of identical twins. The study, taken as a whole, reports: Conclusions came from cross-sectional statistical analysis, not from following the same donors.

The ends lost 4 bases at V and 1 base at J; junction bases unmatched: 1. The CDR3 length is 14 residues. Template switching introduced a universal primer site, and the cDNA bore unique molecular identifiers. TCRdb re-called the 5' RACE reads with MiXCR, one entry per CDR3 protein. The sample has 1,800,000 or so distinct CDR3 sequences, roughly 35% seen once. The sample holds many counts of this clonotype. Its antigen remains unknown. Sequencing was done on a sample of cord blood. The V call is TRBV12-3 or TRBV12-4, the J call TRBJ1-5; the match to TRBD1 covers 7 bases. The source is a newborn girl in good health. The CDR3 spells CASSSQGSNQPQHF. Written as DNA, the CDR3 is TGTGCCAGCAGTTCACAGGGGAGCAATCAGCCCCAGCATTTT.